Shown below are 20 T cell receptor beta chains from a single sample sequenced in a study of shared clonotypes between healthy human individuals (dated by TCRdb to about 2020). For the CD8 naive samples, CD45RO-negative cells were positively selected for CCR7, yielding a CD45RA+CCR7+ population from which TemRA cells were excluded. Library construction relied on the immunoSEQ multiplex PCR assay. TCRdb's version of the immuneACCESS table is confined to in-frame rearrangements and falls short of the full clone set. An unresolved V gene accounts for under half of the shortfall where checked; the remainder is of unknown origin. The sample table lists roughly 550,000 clones, 95% of them with a count of one. The ten largest clonotypes hold around 0.097% of the sample. The material sequenced was naive CD8+ T cells sorted from blood. According to the study, the label for this sample's cell subset or site signals: CD45RA+CCR7+. Receptor source: a woman aged 25-40 years in good health.

This clone showed up just a few times. At the DNA level, this CDR3 is encoded by other sequences in the same sample as well. The CDR3 DNA reads TGTGCCAGCAGCCAAGGTTCCTACGAGCAGTACTTC. Translation: CASSQGSYEQYF. V and J are TRBV4-2 and TRBJ2-7; D is undetermined. Deletions cut 1 base from V and 1 base from J, with 2 bases between. The CDR3 is 12 residues long. The V gene's germline CDR1 is LGHNA and CDR2 YNFKEQ.

This chain connects TRBV7-9 to TRBJ1-1; 7 bases fit TRBD1. The CDR3 length is 15 residues. The germline CDR1 and CDR2 sequences are SEHNR and FQNEAQ (reference sequence). With V trimmed by 5 bases and J by 1 base, 7 bases remained unmatched. The CDR3 nucleotides are TGTGCCAGCAGCCCTACACAGGGGAGGAACACTGAAGCTTTCTTT. Translation gives CASSPTQGRNTEAFF.

Points on this clone: Other DNA sequences in this specimen translate into the identical CDR3. The J gene is TRBJ2-7, the V gene TRBV28; 10 bases line up with TRBD2. Trimming took 3 bases from V and 4 from J; bases not matched to a gene: 3. The CDR3 runs 14 residues. The germline CDR1 and CDR2 sequences are MDHEN and SYDVKM. The CDR3 reads CASSFASGSYEQYF. Here the CDR3 DNA reads TGTGCCAGCAGTTTCGCTAGCGGGAGTTACGAGCAGTACTTC.

Of note for this clone: In the same sample, other DNA sequences code for this CDR3. This rearrangement joins TRBV28 to TRBJ1-2; D gene uncertain. V lost 8 bases, J lost 5 bases, and 6 bases lay in between. The germline gives CDR1 MDHEN, CDR2 SYDVKM. CDR3 length: 10 residues. This CDR3 reads CASSGYGYTF. The CDR3 coding sequence is TGTGCCAGCTCTGGGTATGGCTACACCTTC.

With respect to this clone: At the DNA level, this CDR3 is encoded by other sequences in the same sample as well. This chain joins TRBV11-2 and TRBJ2-3, with D possibly being TRBD2 (6 bases). The germline CDR1 and CDR2 sequences are SGHAT and FQNNGV. V dropped 1 base and J dropped 0 bases, with 8 bases sitting between them. The CDR3 is made up of 15 amino acids. This CDR3 is CASSLGSGSTDTQYF. Here the CDR3 DNA reads TGTGCCAGCAGCTTAGGAAGCGGGAGCACAGATACGCAGTATTTT.

This chain uses TRBV9 with TRBJ2-1; possibly TRBD1 for D (6 bases). Trimming took off 0 bases at V and 5 bases at J, with 12 bases between the two ends. The germline V gene has CDR1 SGDLS and CDR2 YYNGEE. This CDR3 comprises 15 residues. CDR3 in amino acids: CASSVEGGDNNEQFF. The CDR3 nucleotides read TGTGCCAGCAGCGTAGAAGGGGGAGATAACAATGAGCAGTTCTTC.

This chain joins TRBV7-9 and TRBJ2-3, with a possible D match to TRBD1 (5 bases). The CDR3 runs to 15 residues. Deletions cut 4 bases from V and 6 bases from J, with 17 bases between. From germline, CDR1 is SEHNR and CDR2 FQNEAQ (reference sequence). CDR3 in amino acids: CASSWTDRELDTQYF. The CDR3 region has the DNA TGTGCCAGCAGCTGGACCGACAGAGAGCTCGATACGCAGTATTTT. The full variable domain, its missing parts supplied by reference TRBV7-9 and TRBJ2-3, is DTGVSQNPRHKITKRGQNVTFRCDPISEHNRLYWYRQTLGQGPEFLTYFQNEAQLEKSRLLSDRFSAERPKGSFSTLEIQRTEQGDSAMYLCASSWTDRELDTQYFGPGTRLTVL.

This chain's CDR3 is CASSPWGGVGTDTQYF. The CDR3 bases are TGTGCCAGCAGCCCGTGGGGTGGAGTGGGCACAGATACGCAGTATTTT. V and J are TRBV7-9 and TRBJ2-3, with D unclear. The germline gives CDR1 SEHNR, CDR2 FQNEAQ (reference sequence). The CDR3 is 16 amino acids. The V gene lost 5 bases and the J gene lost 1 base, with 16 bases spanning the gap.

The gene calls are TRBV27 and TRBJ2-7; D perhaps matches TRBD2 (5 bases). The V end was cut by 2 bases, the J end by 2 bases, with 16 bases between. The CDR3 is made up of 16 amino acids. The germline CDR1 and CDR2 sequences are MNHEY and SMNVEV (reference sequence). This CDR3 is CASSLSPAPRAYEQYF. In DNA form, the CDR3 reads TGTGCCAGCAGTTTAAGCCCGGCGCCGCGGGCCTACGAGCAGTACTTC.

This chain links TRBV5-4 with TRBJ2-5; D unclear. The V and J ends lost 2 bases and 3 bases respectively, with 8 bases between them. This CDR3 spans 13 amino acids. CDR1 and CDR2 from the germline V gene are SGHNT and YYREEE (reference sequence). CDR3 sequence: CASSLEAKETQYF. CDR3 in DNA: TGTGCCAGCAGCTTAGAGGCTAAAGAGACCCAGTACTTC.

The chain recombines TRBV6-1 with TRBJ2-7; D not certain. Germline CDR1 and CDR2: MNHNS and SASEGT. Trimming shortened V by 1 base and J by 2 bases, and 9 bases separated the two germline ends. The CDR3 is 14 amino acids. The CDR3 here is CASSEVRDTYEQYF. The CDR3 coding sequence is TGTGCCAGCAGTGAAGTTAGGGATACCTACGAGCAGTACTTC.

The chain couples TRBV5-4 to TRBJ2-5; 16 bases match TRBD2. V lost 4 bases, J lost 0 bases, and 6 bases stayed unmatched. The V gene's germline CDR1 is SGHNT and CDR2 YYREEE (reference sequence). The CDR3 has 18 residues. The CDR3 nucleotides are TGTGCCAGCAGCGCCGGGACTAGCGGGAGGGCCTACCAAGAGACCCAGTACTTC. Protein sequence: CASSAGTSGRAYQETQYF.

The genes are TRBV4-1 and TRBJ1-1, with D unclear. This CDR3 is built from 15 residues. V shed 2 bases and J shed 0 bases, with 10 bases lying between them. Germline CDR1 and CDR2: MGHRA and YSYEKL. This CDR3 reads CASSQLLQMNTEAFF. Written as DNA, the CDR3 is TGCGCCAGCAGCCAACTGTTACAGATGAACACTGAAGCTTTCTTT.

This clone has just one count. The chain links TRBV13 to TRBJ2-1; TRBD2 matches 13 bases. With V trimmed by 0 bases and J by 10 bases, 6 bases remained unmatched. Per germline, CDR1 PRHDT and CDR2 FYEKMQ (reference sequence). This CDR3 region has 16 residues. The CDR3 sequence: CASSLGTSGRAVEQFF. The CDR3 DNA is TGTGCCAGCAGCTTAGGTACTAGCGGGAGGGCCGTCGAGCAGTTCTTC.

The chain carries TRBV7-9 and TRBJ2-6; D remains unclear. Trimming cost V 1 base and J 0 bases, with 7 bases left between them. The CDR3 is 16 amino acids. Looked up from germline, CDR1 is SEHNR and CDR2 is FQNEAQ (reference sequence). CDR3 sequence reads: CASSLGPVSGANVLTF. Written as DNA, the CDR3 is TGTGCCAGCAGCTTAGGACCAGTCTCTGGGGCCAACGTCCTGACTTTC.

A note on this clone: Other DNA sequences in the sample encode the same CDR3. The chain recombines TRBV27 with TRBJ2-1; 14 nucleotides agree with TRBD2. CDR1 is MNHEY, CDR2 SMNVEV, per germline (reference sequence). V gave up 4 bases and J gave up 7 bases; unmatched junction bases: 3. This CDR3 comprises 15 residues. Here the CDR3 reads CASSSGTSGRNEQFF. CDR3 DNA: TGTGCCAGCAGTTCCGGGACTAGCGGGAGAAATGAGCAGTTCTTC.

This clone was seen once. Distinct nucleotide sequences in the sample also encode this CDR3. The rearrangement joins TRBV28 to TRBJ2-7; 7 positions match TRBD2. Germline assignment: CDR1 MDHEN and CDR2 SYDVKM. With V trimmed by 3 bases and J by 4 bases, 0 bases remained unmatched. The length of the CDR3 is 12 residues. The CDR3 loop is CASSLGGYEQYF. CDR3 bases: TGTGCCAGCAGTTTGGGGGGGTACGAGCAGTACTTC. The whole variable domain, remainder taken from reference TRBV28 and TRBJ2-7, is DVKVTQSSRYLVKRTGEKVFLECVQDMDHENMFWYRQDPGLGLRLIYFSYDVKMKEKGDIPEGYSVSREKKERFSLILESASTNQTSMYLCASSLGGYEQYFGPGTRLTVT.

To note about this clone: The sample holds other DNA sequences that translate to the same CDR3. This chain links TRBV28 with TRBJ1-5, with 7 bases lining up with TRBD1. The germline gives CDR1 MDHEN, CDR2 SYDVKM. There are 14 residues in the CDR3. V lost 6 bases and J lost 6; bases outside the gene matches: 8. The CDR3, as DNA: TGTGCCAGCAGCCCACAGGGGATTGGTCAGCCCCAGCATTTT. Amino acid sequence: CASSPQGIGQPQHF.

V is TRBV28 and J is TRBJ2-3; 11 positions match TRBD1. The germline V gene has CDR1 MDHEN and CDR2 SYDVKM. There are 16 residues in the CDR3. Trimming at V came to 5 bases and at J to 6 bases, leaving 10 bases not matched to a gene. The CDR3 region is CASSTRDRGVADTQYF. The CDR3 DNA reads TGTGCCAGCAGTACAAGGGACAGGGGGGTTGCGGATACGCAGTATTTT.

J is TRBJ2-1 and V is TRBV13; TRBD1 agrees at 7 bases. Trimming removed 5 bases from V and 8 bases from J; junction bases left unmatched: 15. The CDR3 sequence is 16 residues long. Germline values: CDR1 PRHDT, CDR2 FYEKMQ (reference sequence). In DNA, the CDR3 is TGTGCCAGCAGCGGCCGGGGACAGAGTAGTACGGATGAGCAGTTCTTC. The encoded protein is CASSGRGQSSTDEQFF. The full variable domain, in which reference TRBV13 and TRBJ2-1 provide the parts outside the CDR3, is AAGVIQSPRHLIKEKRETATLKCYPIPRHDTVYWYQQGPGQDPQFLISFYEKMQSDKGSIPDRFSAQQFSDYHSELNMSSLELGDSALYFCASSGRGQSSTDEQFFGPGTRLTVL.